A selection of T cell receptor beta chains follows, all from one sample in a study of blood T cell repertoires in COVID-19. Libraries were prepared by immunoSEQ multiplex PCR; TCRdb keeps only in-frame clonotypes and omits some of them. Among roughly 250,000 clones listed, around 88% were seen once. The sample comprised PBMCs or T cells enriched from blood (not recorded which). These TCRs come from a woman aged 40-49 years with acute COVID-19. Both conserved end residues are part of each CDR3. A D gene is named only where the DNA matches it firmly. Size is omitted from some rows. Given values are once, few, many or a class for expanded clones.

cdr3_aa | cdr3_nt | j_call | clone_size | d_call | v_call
CASSLVENGYTF | TGTGCCAGCAGCTTGGTAGAAAACGGCTACACCTTC | TRBJ1-2 | once | - | TRBV5-5
CASSFNREYNEQFF | TGCGCCAGCAGCTTCAACAGGGAGTACAATGAGCAGTTCTTC | TRBJ2-1 | - | - | TRBV5-1
CASSFAGPGIRNTEAFF | TGTGCCAGCAGTTTTGCGGGACCGGGCATCCGGAACACTGAAGCTTTCTTT | TRBJ1-1 | - | - | TRBV28
CASLGFLSNTEAFF | TGTGCCAGCCTTGGTTTCCTATCGAACACTGAAGCTTTCTTT | TRBJ1-1 | - | - | TRBV6-5
CATSRDPSGRGNEQFF | TGTGCCACCAGCAGAGATCCTAGCGGGAGGGGTAATGAGCAGTTCTTC | TRBJ2-1 | - | TRBD2 | TRBV15
CASSQKTGGAEKLFF | TGCGCCAGCAGCCAGAAGACAGGGGGCGCCGAAAAACTGTTTTTT | TRBJ1-4 | - | TRBD1 | TRBV4-1
CASSSIQGPNQPQHF | TGTGCCAGCAGTTCCATACAGGGCCCAAATCAGCCCCAGCATTTT | TRBJ1-5 | - | - | TRBV6-2/TRBV6-3
CASSMGQGGEGTF | TGTGCCAGCAGTATGGGACAGGGAGGGGAAGGCACCTTC | TRBJ1-2 | - | TRBD1 | TRBV28
CASSGGYSGNTIYF | TGCGCCAGCAGCGGCGGTTACTCTGGAAACACCATATATTTT | TRBJ1-3 | - | - | TRBV5-1
CASKIWADKGNQPQHF | TGTGCCAGCAAAATTTGGGCAGACAAAGGCAATCAGCCCCAGCATTTT | TRBJ1-5 | - | - | TRBV2
CASSLVSGTGINQPQHF | TGTGCCAGCAGCTTAGTCTCCGGGACAGGGATCAATCAGCCCCAGCATTTT | TRBJ1-5 | once | TRBD1 | TRBV11-2
CASSKIGTGSSEQFF | TGTGCCAGCAGCAAGATCGGGACAGGGTCAAGTGAGCAGTTCTTC | TRBJ2-1 | once | TRBD1 | TRBV9
CASSRTQRNTIYF | TGTGCCAGCAGTCGGACACAACGAAACACCATATATTTT | TRBJ1-3 | - | - | TRBV6-5
CASSHRQGSDTEAFF | TGCGCCAGCAGCCATAGACAGGGGTCGGACACTGAAGCTTTCTTT | TRBJ1-1 | - | TRBD1 | TRBV4-1
CASSPGINQPQHF | TGTGCCAGTAGCCCAGGGATCAATCAGCCCCAGCATTTT | TRBJ1-5 | - | - | TRBV19
CASSIGSYTGELFF | TGTGCCAGTAGTATTGGGAGTTACACCGGGGAGCTGTTTTTT | TRBJ2-2 | - | - | TRBV19
CASSLSGGGNQPQHF | TGTGCCAGCAGCTTGTCAGGGGGCGGCAATCAGCCCCAGCATTTT | TRBJ1-5 | - | TRBD1 | TRBV5-6
CATSDLGGGSSYNEQFF | TGTGCCACCAGTGATTTGGGCGGGGGGAGCTCCTACAATGAGCAGTTCTTC | TRBJ2-1 | - | TRBD2 | TRBV24-1
CASSPPRTVTDTQYF | TGTGCCAGCAGCCCCCCCCGGACAGTCACAGATACGCAGTATTTT | TRBJ2-3 | - | - | TRBV7-9
CASTQQASSQPQHF | TGCGCCAGCACTCAGCAGGCGTCTTCTCAGCCCCAGCATTTT | TRBJ1-5 | - | - | TRBV10-2
CASSPGQGQETQYF | TGTGCCAGCAGCCCGGGACAGGGCCAAGAGACCCAGTACTTC | TRBJ2-5 | - | TRBD1 | TRBV5-8
CASSVATGQPLHGYTF | TGTGCCAGCAGCGTAGCGACAGGACAGCCATTACATGGCTACACCTTC | TRBJ1-2 | - | - | TRBV9
CASSDTSGRRNNEQFF | TGTGCCAGCAGCGATACTAGCGGGAGGCGTAACAATGAGCAGTTCTTC | TRBJ2-1 | - | TRBD2 | TRBV9
CASSPGTSGQSYNEQFF | TGCGCCAGCAGCCCCGGGACTAGCGGGCAATCCTACAATGAGCAGTTCTTC | TRBJ2-1 | once | TRBD2 | TRBV5-1
CASSSQGQGLKQYF | TGTGCCAGCAGTTCGCAGGGACAGGGGTTGAAGCAGTACTTC | TRBJ2-7 | once | TRBD1 | TRBV28
CASSLVTSGHYNEQFF | TGTGCCAGCAGCTTAGTAACTAGCGGACATTACAATGAGCAGTTCTTC | TRBJ2-1 | once | TRBD2 | TRBV11-3
CASSPPRGLYGYTF | TGTGCCAGCAGTCCCCCAAGGGGGCTCTATGGCTACACCTTC | TRBJ1-2 | - | TRBD1 | TRBV28
CASSWRLSATNEKLFF | TGTGCCAGCAGTTGGCGCCTGAGCGCAACTAATGAAAAACTGTTTTTT | TRBJ1-4 | - | - | TRBV28
CASTASSGSPDTQYF | TGTGCCAGCACCGCTTCTAGCGGGAGCCCAGATACGCAGTATTTT | TRBJ2-3 | few | TRBD2 | TRBV2
CAWRPPTELYTEAFF | TGTGCCTGGCGACCGCCGACAGAACTCTACACTGAAGCTTTCTTT | TRBJ1-1 | - | - | TRBV30
CASKGFDQPQHF | TGTGCCAGCAAGGGGTTCGATCAGCCCCAGCATTTT | TRBJ1-5 | few | - | TRBV2
CASSSQGPLTEAFF | TGTGCCAGCAGCTCGCAGGGTCCGCTTACTGAAGCTTTCTTT | TRBJ1-1 | - | - | TRBV7-3
CASSQDRLWASGNTIYF | TGCGCCAGCAGCCAAGACCGCCTTTGGGCCTCTGGAAACACCATATATTTT | TRBJ1-3 | - | - | TRBV4-1